These 32 T cell receptor beta chains were sequenced from one sample in a study of cytomegalovirus exposure and HLA in healthy donors. Amplification used 60 Vbeta primers and 13 Jbeta primers. Some clones are missing from TCRdb's copy, which holds only in-frame ones; the method was immunoSEQ multiplex PCR. The table includes some 190,000 clones, 75% to 90% detected once. Sequencing was done on a sample of PBMCs. These receptor sequences come from a girl aged 10-17 years in good health and CMV-seropositive.

This sequence joins TRBV19 and TRBJ2-7; 10 bases line up with TRBD2. There are 15 residues in the CDR3. From germline, CDR1 is LNHDA and CDR2 SQIVND (reference sequence). V was pared by 2 bases and J by 3 bases, with 4 bases of the junction left unmatched. DNA of the CDR3: TGTGCCAGTAGTATATCCGGGACTAGCGTCTACGAGCAGTACTTC. Residues: CASSISGTSVYEQYF.

The chain recombines TRBV27 with TRBJ1-2, with no clear D. Per germline, CDR1 MNHEY and CDR2 SMNVEV (reference sequence). The V gene lost 2 bases and the J gene lost 6 bases, with 10 bases spanning the gap. CDR3 size: 13 residues. CDR3 coding DNA: TGTGCCAGCAGTTTAGTGGCAGGTAATGGCTACACCTTC. Translation: CASSLVAGNGYTF.

The chain is built from TRBV5-4 and TRBJ2-7; TRBD1 is a possible D gene (6 bases). Between the trimmed V and J ends, which lost 5 bases and 0 bases, there was a span of 15 bases. The germline V gene has CDR1 SGHNT and CDR2 YYREEE (reference sequence). The CDR3 runs to 15 residues. The CDR3 here is CASSTTGTLSYEQYF. CDR3 DNA sequence: TGTGCCAGCAGTACAACCGGGACACTCTCCTACGAGCAGTACTTC.

J is TRBJ2-7 and V is TRBV7-9; TRBD1 aligns across 8 bases. The CDR3 is 14 amino acids. CDR1 SEHNR and CDR2 FQNEAQ come from the germline V gene (reference sequence). V trimming: 5 bases; J trimming: 2 bases; junction bases outside the gene matches: 5. The DNA of the CDR3 is TGTGCCAGCAGCCCGCGGACAGGGCCCTACGAGCAGTACTTC. This encodes CASSPRTGPYEQYF.

V is TRBV6-5 and J is TRBJ2-7, with D perhaps matching TRBD1 (7 bases). The ends were cut back, 7 bases at V and 0 bases at J, with 16 bases in the middle. Germline lookup yields CDR1 MNHEY and CDR2 SVGAGI. There are 15 residues in the CDR3. The DNA for the CDR3 is TGTGCCAGCAAAAGCCCAGGGGGGAGCTCCTACGAGCAGTACTTC. Its protein is CASKSPGGSSYEQYF.

This clone has only one observation. The chain is built from TRBV5-5 and TRBJ2-4; 9 nucleotides line up with TRBD1. Per germline, CDR1 SGHKS and CDR2 YYEKEE (reference sequence). The V gene end was trimmed by 4 bases and the J gene end by 6 bases; junction bases not matched to a gene: 2. This CDR3 region has 13 residues. In DNA form, the CDR3 reads TGTGCCAGCAGCCCGGGACAGGGAAACATTCAGTACTTC. Protein product: CASSPGQGNIQYF.

The chain recombines TRBV5-4 with TRBJ2-7, with D possibly TRBD1 on 6 matching bases. Germline V gene data show CDR1 as SGHNT and CDR2 as YYREEE (reference sequence). V shed 5 bases and J shed 9 bases, with 15 bases lying between them. The CDR3 extends over 12 amino acids. CDR3 coding DNA: TGTGCCAGCAGTCTGGACAGAATAGGGCAGTACTTC. Protein product: CASSLDRIGQYF.

This chain uses TRBV5-1 with TRBJ1-2; D perhaps matches TRBD1 (5 bases). Germline CDR1 is SGHRS and CDR2 is YFSETQ. The CDR3 has 14 amino acids. V gave up 3 bases and J gave up 2 bases, with 11 bases separating them. CDR3 nucleotide sequence: TGCGCCAGCAGCTCTTTGACAGACAACTATGGCTACACCTTC. Encoded protein: CASSSLTDNYGYTF.

This clone came up a few times. This sequence joins TRBV6-1 and TRBJ2-3, with 11 bases that match TRBD2. The ends lost 1 base at V and 5 bases at J; junction bases unmatched: 5. This CDR3 is 16 amino acids long. Germline values: CDR1 MNHNS, CDR2 SASEGT. The CDR3 reads CASSEELAGVLDTQYF. In DNA form, the CDR3 reads TGTGCCAGCAGTGAAGAACTAGCGGGGGTCCTAGATACGCAGTATTTT.

The chain joins TRBV5-1 to TRBJ2-1; 13 bases are shared with TRBD2. This CDR3 has 15 residues. Germline V gene data show CDR1 as SGHRS and CDR2 as YFSETQ. Unmatched junction bases numbered 5, after V lost 5 bases and J lost 6 bases. Here the CDR3 reads CASRLAGGPPNEQFF. CDR3 sequence (DNA): TGCGCCAGCAGACTAGCGGGAGGGCCCCCCAATGAGCAGTTCTTC.

The CDR3 DNA sequence: TGTGCCAGCAGACACGGGGGTGGAGGCAATCAGCCCCAGCATTTT. Residues: CASRHGGGGNQPQHF. The chain carries TRBV6-5 and TRBJ1-5, with D perhaps TRBD1 (5 bases). The V end lost 6 bases, the J end lost 2 bases, and 14 bases lay between the germline ends. The CDR3 totals 15 residues. Germline V gene data show CDR1 as MNHEY and CDR2 as SVGAGI.

This clone was counted only a few times. The chain joins TRBV6-5 to TRBJ1-2; D is possibly TRBD1 (5 bases). Between the trimmed V and J ends, which lost 6 bases and 2 bases, there was a span of 13 bases. CDR1 and CDR2 (germline): MNHEY, SVGAGI. This CDR3 is built from 14 residues. The CDR3 loop reads CASRSFRENYGYTF. CDR3 sequence (DNA): TGTGCCAGCAGATCCTTCAGGGAAAACTATGGCTACACCTTC.

This clone occurred a few times. This chain uses TRBV7-9 with TRBJ1-1; D is possibly TRBD1 (6 bases). The CDR3 extends over 14 amino acids. CDR1 is SEHNR and CDR2 is FQNEAQ in the germline V gene (reference sequence). V was cut by 8 bases and J by 2 bases, with 15 bases left in between. CDR3 DNA: TGTGCCAGCGGGAGCGGGACATTCAACACTGAAGCTTTCTTT. Encoded protein: CASGSGTFNTEAFF.

The rearrangement joins TRBV7-9 to TRBJ2-3; possible D gene TRBD2, 5 bases. Trimming stripped 5 bases from V and 2 bases from J, with 20 bases between. This CDR3 region has 17 residues. The germline V gene has CDR1 SEHNR and CDR2 FQNEAQ (reference sequence). CDR3 nucleotide sequence: TGTGCCAGCAGCCATCCCGGACTCTCGACCACCACAGATACGCAGTATTTT. Amino acid sequence: CASSHPGLSTTTDTQYF.

The V gene is TRBV28, the J gene TRBJ1-2; possible D gene TRBD1, 5 bases. Trimming shortened V by 6 bases and J by 7 bases, and 18 bases separated the two germline ends. Germline CDR1 MDHEN, CDR2 SYDVKM. CDR3 size: 14 residues. The CDR3 is CASRPLYGHIGYTF. As DNA, the CDR3 is TGTGCCAGCAGACCCCTCTATGGACACATTGGCTACACCTTC.

CDR3 region: CASSGGGDRGYTF. CDR3 coding DNA: TGTGCCAGCAGTGGGGGGGGCGATCGGGGCTACACCTTC. The genes are TRBV6-1 and TRBJ1-2; D may be TRBD1 (6 bases). Germline loops: CDR1 MNHNS, CDR2 SASEGT. The germline V and J ends were trimmed by 4 bases and 8 bases, with 14 bases remaining between them. This CDR3 spans 13 amino acids.

This rearrangement joins TRBV6-5 to TRBJ2-7; TRBD1 aligns across 8 bases. There are 16 residues in the CDR3. The V gene end was trimmed by 0 bases and the J gene end by 0 bases; junction bases not matched to a gene: 4. From germline, CDR1 is MNHEY and CDR2 SVGAGI. The CDR3 spells CASSYSSQGDSYEQYF. In nucleotides, the CDR3 is TGTGCCAGCAGTTACTCTTCACAGGGGGACTCCTACGAGCAGTACTTC.

The J gene is TRBJ2-3, the V gene TRBV15; D remains ambiguous. Germline loops: CDR1 LNHNV, CDR2 YYDKDF (reference sequence). Trimming removed 1 base at V and 0 bases at J, with 17 bases between. CDR3 size: 18 residues. CDR3 in amino acids: CATSRVFPWASSTDTQYF. CDR3 in DNA: TGTGCCACCAGCAGAGTTTTTCCCTGGGCCAGTAGCACAGATACGCAGTATTTT. The whole variable domain, remainder taken from reference TRBV15 and TRBJ2-3, is DAMVIQNPRYQVTQFGKPVTLSCSQTLNHNVMYWYQQKSSQAPKLLFHYYDKDFNNEADTPDNFQSRRPNTSFCFLDIRSPGLGDTAMYLCATSRVFPWASSTDTQYFGPGTRLTVL.

This clone was observed a few times. The chain is built from TRBV2 and TRBJ2-7; 9 bases match TRBD1. This CDR3 region has 14 residues. Germline V lookup: CDR1 SNHLY, CDR2 FYNNEI. Trimming removed 6 bases from V and 3 bases from J; junction bases left unmatched: 6. In DNA, the CDR3 is TGTGCCAGCAGCCCCGGACAGGGGATCTACGAGCAGTACTTC. Its translation: CASSPGQGIYEQYF.

This chain uses TRBV19 with TRBJ1-2; no definite D call. The CDR3 loop spans 13 amino acids. The germline CDR1 and CDR2 sequences are LNHDA and SQIVND (reference sequence). V was clipped by 6 bases and J by 2 bases, with 10 bases between them. The CDR3 DNA follows: TGTGCCAGTAGCCCCACTATCAACTATGGCTACACCTTC. Translation gives CASSPTINYGYTF.

The chain uses TRBV6-5 and TRBJ1-3; unclear D gene. CDR1 and CDR2 (germline): MNHEY, SVGAGI. The V gene lost 5 bases and the J gene lost 4 bases, with 15 bases spanning the gap. The CDR3 runs 15 residues. The CDR3 nucleotides are TGTGCCAGCAGTGTTACCCGGAGAAGGGGAAACACCATATATTTT. It codes for CASSVTRRRGNTIYF.

The CDR3 here is CASSYSTSTYNEQFF. CDR3 coding DNA: TGTGCCAGCAGTTACTCGACTAGCACCTACAATGAGCAGTTCTTC. This sequence joins TRBV6-5 and TRBJ2-1, with 7 nucleotides matching TRBD2. Germline V gives CDR1 MNHEY, CDR2 SVGAGI. Germline trimming cut 0 bases from V and 2 bases from J; bases unmatched to any gene: 1. The CDR3 is 15 residues long.

J is TRBJ2-5 and V is TRBV30; D unresolved. V lost 5 bases and J lost 5, with 9 bases in between. The CDR3 is 11 residues long. Per germline, CDR1 GTSNPN and CDR2 SVGIG (reference sequence). This CDR3 reads CAWGAGETQYF. The CDR3 nucleotides are TGTGCCTGGGGTGCCGGGGAGACCCAGTACTTC.

This chain joins TRBV7-9 and TRBJ1-1, with D uncertain. The CDR3 spans 13 residues. With 5 bases removed from V and 4 bases from J, the gap between germline ends came to 11 bases. CDR1 and CDR2 (germline): SEHNR, FQNEAQ (reference sequence). The CDR3 nucleotides read TGTGCCAGCAGCCGCCTGGAGGCCACTGAAGCTTTCTTT. Residues: CASSRLEATEAFF.

This clone appeared once. The genes are TRBV4-1 and TRBJ2-1; perhaps TRBD2 as D (5 bases). Trimming stripped 4 bases from V and 7 bases from J, with 17 bases between. The germline V gene has CDR1 MGHRA and CDR2 YSYEKL. CDR3 length: 15 amino acids. The CDR3 DNA reads TGCGCCAGCAGCCCGTATAAAAGCGGCCGTAATGAGCAGTTCTTC. As protein: CASSPYKSGRNEQFF.

The V gene is TRBV7-2, the J gene TRBJ1-5; the match to TRBD1 covers 9 bases. This CDR3 is 14 amino acids long. V trimming: 5 bases; J trimming: 4 bases; junction bases outside the gene matches: 3. The germline V gene has CDR1 SGHTA and CDR2 FQGNSA. The CDR3 DNA is TGTGCCAGCAGCCCAGACAGGGGGAATCAGCCCCAGCATTTT. This codes for CASSPDRGNQPQHF. Looking up the rest from reference TRBV7-2 and TRBJ1-5 gives the full variable domain: GAGVSQSPSNKVTEKGKDVELRCDPISGHTALYWYRQSLGQGLEFLIYFQGNSAPDKSGLPSDRFSAERTGGSVSTLTIQRTQQEDSAVYLCASSPDRGNQPQHFGDGTRLSIL.

Ten or more counts support this clone. CDR3 sequence: CASSIDPGTSETQYF. The CDR3 DNA sequence: TGTGCCAGTAGTATAGATCCGGGAACTTCAGAGACCCAGTACTTC. The rearrangement links TRBV19 to TRBJ2-5; weak D call: TRBD2 (5 bases). The CDR3 totals 15 residues. Trimming left V 0 bases short and J 4 bases short, with 12 bases between. Germline-derived CDR1 and CDR2 are LNHDA and SQIVND (reference sequence).

The chain carries TRBV5-4 and TRBJ2-3, with 11 bases aligning to TRBD2. The V and J ends lost 4 bases and 0 bases, in that order; junction bases with no gene match: 4. The CDR3 loop spans 16 amino acids. Germline CDR1 SGHNT, CDR2 YYREEE (reference sequence). The DNA of the CDR3 is TGTGCCAGCAGCAAAAGACTAGCGGGAAGCACAGATACGCAGTATTTT. This gives the protein CASSKRLAGSTDTQYF.

This chain uses TRBV7-9 with TRBJ2-7; D is perhaps TRBD2 (7 bases). The CDR3 consists of 14 residues. Germline V CDR1 and CDR2: SEHNR, FQNEAQ (reference sequence). With 5 bases removed from V and 4 bases from J, the gap between germline ends came to 15 bases. CDR3 sequence reads: CASSQGGAQYEQYF. In DNA form, the CDR3 reads TGTGCCAGCAGCCAAGGGGGGGCTCAATACGAGCAGTACTTC.

A few counts support this clone. The V call is TRBV4-3, the J call TRBJ2-7; maybe TRBD1 (5 bases). From germline, CDR1 is LGHNA and CDR2 YSLEER. Trimming shortened V by 4 bases and J by 3 bases, and 16 bases separated the two germline ends. This CDR3 region has 15 residues. The CDR3 bases are TGCGCCAGCAGCCTCTTTTCGGACACCTACTACGAGCAGTACTTC. This translates into CASSLFSDTYYEQYF.

The chain has TRBV27 and TRBJ2-7; TRBD2 is a possible D gene (5 bases). CDR1 and CDR2 from the germline V gene are MNHEY and SMNVEV (reference sequence). CDR3 length: 16 amino acids. V shed 8 bases and J shed 3 bases, with 23 bases lying between them. The CDR3 nucleotides are TGTGCCAGCGGAACCACCTCCCAAGGACGGGGCTACGAGCAGTACTTC. Amino acids: CASGTTSQGRGYEQYF.

The chain recombines TRBV19 with TRBJ2-7; D is unresolved. This CDR3 is 13 amino acids long. With 6 bases removed from V and 2 bases from J, the gap between germline ends came to 11 bases. Germline CDR1 and CDR2: LNHDA and SQIVND (reference sequence). This chain's CDR3 is CASSAAQAYEQYF. CDR3 nucleotides: TGTGCCAGTAGCGCGGCCCAAGCCTACGAGCAGTACTTC.